The rows below give T cell receptor beta chains drawn from one sample of a study of molecular identifiers for immune sequencing clone quantification. TCRdb reprocessed the PCR reads with MiXCR, giving one entry per CDR3 protein. The data contain under 650,000 distinct CDR3 sequences, just under 20% of them singletons. The sample consisted of naive CD8+ T cells from blood, with Jurkat cell RNA spiked in. Receptors were obtained from a human donor in good health. Some libraries in this study had Jurkat cell RNA spiked in. Each CDR3 is given with its conserved first and last residue. A D gene is named only where the DNA matches it firmly. Size is omitted from some rows. Given values are once, few, many or a class for expanded clones.

j_gene: TRBJ2-5; abundance: many; v_gene: TRBV2; d_gene: .; CDR3aa: CASSEVGKETQYF; CDR3nt: TGTGCCAGCAGTGAAGTGGGGAAAGAGACCCAGTACTTC
j_gene: TRBJ2-3; abundance: many; v_gene: TRBV19; d_gene: TRBD2; CDR3aa: CASSMNPTSSGGATDTQYF; CDR3nt: TGTGCCAGTAGTATGAACCCCACTTCTAGCGGGGGGGCAACAGATACGCAGTATTTT
j_gene: TRBJ2-1; abundance: many; v_gene: TRBV6-5; d_gene: TRBD2; CDR3aa: CASSSELAPAYNEQFF; CDR3nt: TGTGCCAGCAGCTCCGAACTAGCGCCCGCCTACAATGAGCAGTTCTTC
j_gene: TRBJ2-4; abundance: many; v_gene: TRBV7-9; d_gene: .; CDR3aa: CASSFIWGGAPEHIQYF; CDR3nt: TGTGCCAGCAGCTTTATTTGGGGGGGGGCCCCCGAACACATTCAGTACTTC
j_gene: TRBJ2-5; abundance: .; v_gene: TRBV7-8; d_gene: .; CDR3aa: CASREYQETQYF; CDR3nt: TGTGCCAGCAGGGAGTATCAAGAGACCCAGTACTTC
j_gene: TRBJ2-1; abundance: few; v_gene: TRBV11-3; d_gene: .; CDR3aa: CASSFAGEQFF; CDR3nt: TGTGCCAGCAGCTTTGCGGGTGAGCAGTTCTTC
j_gene: TRBJ1-2; abundance: many; v_gene: TRBV12-3/TRBV12-4; d_gene: .; CDR3aa: CASKTTGRTNYGYTF; CDR3nt: TGTGCCAGCAAAACTACAGGGAGGACTAACTATGGCTACACCTTC
j_gene: TRBJ2-7; abundance: many; v_gene: TRBV4-3; d_gene: .; CDR3aa: CASSQERSGGQMYEQYF; CDR3nt: TGCGCCAGCAGCCAAGAGCGGTCGGGTGGCCAAATGTACGAGCAGTACTTC
j_gene: TRBJ2-7; abundance: many; v_gene: TRBV28; d_gene: .; CDR3aa: CASSWGGDSYEQYF; CDR3nt: TGTGCCAGCAGTTGGGGGGGGGACAGCTACGAGCAGTACTTC
j_gene: TRBJ2-3; abundance: once; v_gene: TRBV6-2/TRBV6-3; d_gene: .; CDR3aa: CVSSYSGHLSTDTQYF; CDR3nt: TGTGTCAGCAGTTACTCGGGGCACTTGAGCACAGATACGCAGTATTTT
j_gene: TRBJ1-1; abundance: .; v_gene: TRBV24-1; d_gene: .; CDR3aa: CATSDMGREEAVF; CDR3nt: TGTGCCACCAGTGACATGGGACGGGAAGAAGCTGTCTTT
j_gene: TRBJ2-3; abundance: .; v_gene: TRBV27; d_gene: TRBD2; CDR3aa: CASSLSSSGSTDTQYF; CDR3nt: TGTGCCAGCAGTTTATCGTCTAGCGGGAGCACAGATACGCAGTATTTT
j_gene: TRBJ2-7; abundance: many; v_gene: TRBV5-5; d_gene: TRBD2; CDR3aa: CASSIGLVYEQYF; CDR3nt: TGTGCCAGCAGCATCGGACTAGTCTACGAGCAGTACTTC
j_gene: TRBJ1-2; abundance: .; v_gene: TRBV9; d_gene: .; CDR3aa: CASSPCGGSPAYHYGYTF; CDR3nt: TGTGCCAGCAGCCCCTGCGGGGGCAGCCCCGCATACCACTATGGCTACACCTTC
j_gene: TRBJ2-2; abundance: few; v_gene: TRBV6-2/TRBV6-3; d_gene: .; CDR3aa: CASSYHRGTGELFF; CDR3nt: TGTGCCAGCAGTTACCACCGGGGGACCGGGGAGCTGTTTTTT
j_gene: TRBJ2-3; abundance: .; v_gene: TRBV30; d_gene: TRBD2; CDR3aa: CAWNIPPGIAGDYGDTQYF; CDR3nt: TGTGCCTGGAACATCCCCCCGGGGATAGCGGGGGATTACGGAGATACGCAGTATTTT
j_gene: TRBJ1-2; abundance: .; v_gene: TRBV29-1; d_gene: TRBD1; CDR3aa: CSVEGAIGTGIRGYTF; CDR3nt: TGCAGCGTTGAAGGAGCCATCGGGACAGGGATCCGCGGCTACACCTTC
j_gene: TRBJ2-1; abundance: .; v_gene: TRBV7-2; d_gene: TRBD2; CDR3aa: CASSLVLQFLAGWGPNEQFF; CDR3nt: TGTGCCAGCAGCTTAGTTTTGCAGTTCCTAGCGGGATGGGGGCCAAATGAGCAGTTCTTC
j_gene: TRBJ2-3; abundance: .; v_gene: TRBV4-3; d_gene: .; CDR3aa: CASNQISGTSTDTQYF; CDR3nt: TGCGCCAGCAACCAAATCAGCGGCACGAGCACAGATACGCAGTATTTT